Listed here are 5 T cell receptor beta chains from one sample, sequenced in a study of cytomegalovirus exposure and HLA in healthy donors. The PCR had 60 Vbeta and 13 Jbeta primers. Profiled with immunoSEQ multiplex PCR; TCRdb holds only in-frame clones, not every one. There are some 200,000 clones in the sample; approximately 67% occur only once, and around 2.9% lies in the top ten. The source material was PBMCs. The receptors here all came from a man in his forties or fifties in good health and CMV-seronegative.

CDR3 sequence (DNA): TGTGCCAGTTTCCCGGGGACTTCAACTAATGAAAAACTGTTTTTT. Translated, it gives CASFPGTSTNEKLFF. The chain employs TRBV19 and TRBJ1-4, with D perhaps matching TRBD1 (5 bases). Trimming stripped 8 bases from V and 0 bases from J, with 13 bases between. This CDR3 comprises 15 residues. Per germline, CDR1 LNHDA and CDR2 SQIVND (reference sequence).

The chain recombines TRBV6-5 with TRBJ2-7; 9 nucleotides match TRBD1. Germline CDR1 reads MNHEY; CDR2 reads SVGAGI. The CDR3 length is 15 residues. V was clipped by 6 bases and J by 3 bases; unmatched bases: 9. The CDR3 sequence: CASSYPGTGSYEQYF. As DNA, the CDR3 is TGTGCCAGCAGCTACCCCGGGACAGGGAGCTACGAGCAGTACTTC.

This clone was found a few times. The rearrangement uses TRBV7-9 and TRBJ1-6, with 12 bases lining up with TRBD1. The CDR3 spans 17 residues. V lost 5 bases and J lost 10; bases outside the gene matches: 12. The germline CDR1 and CDR2 sequences are SEHNR and FQNEAQ (reference sequence). As DNA, the CDR3 is TGTGCCAGCAGCCGAAGCCAGGGGACAGGGGGCCGGTCACCCCTCCACTTT. Translation: CASSRSQGTGGRSPLHF. The whole variable domain, filled in from reference TRBV7-9 and TRBJ1-6, reads DTGVSQNPRHKITKRGQNVTFRCDPISEHNRLYWYRQTLGQGPEFLTYFQNEAQLEKSRLLSDRFSAERPKGSFSTLEIQRTEQGDSAMYLCASSRSQGTGGRSPLHFGNGTRLTVT.

This clone was counted a single time. The chain joins TRBV10-3 to TRBJ2-3; 7 nucleotides align to TRBD1. There are 17 residues in the CDR3. With 6 bases clipped from V and 3 bases from J, the junction kept 15 bases outside the gene matches. Germline CDR1 and CDR2: ENHRY and SYGVKD. In nucleotides, the CDR3 is TGTGCCATCAGCGCCTCAGGACAGGCGTCTCGTACAGATACGCAGTATTTT. It yields the protein CAISASGQASRTDTQYF.

This sequence joins TRBV11-1 and TRBJ2-5; a possible D gene is TRBD2 (6 bases). V dropped 3 bases and J dropped 4 bases, with 9 bases sitting between them. There are 13 residues in the CDR3. Germline CDR1 and CDR2: SGHAT and FQDESV (reference sequence). Here the CDR3 reads CASSLTGAETQYF. CDR3 nucleotide sequence: TGTGCCAGCAGCTTGACGGGAGCAGAGACCCAGTACTTC.